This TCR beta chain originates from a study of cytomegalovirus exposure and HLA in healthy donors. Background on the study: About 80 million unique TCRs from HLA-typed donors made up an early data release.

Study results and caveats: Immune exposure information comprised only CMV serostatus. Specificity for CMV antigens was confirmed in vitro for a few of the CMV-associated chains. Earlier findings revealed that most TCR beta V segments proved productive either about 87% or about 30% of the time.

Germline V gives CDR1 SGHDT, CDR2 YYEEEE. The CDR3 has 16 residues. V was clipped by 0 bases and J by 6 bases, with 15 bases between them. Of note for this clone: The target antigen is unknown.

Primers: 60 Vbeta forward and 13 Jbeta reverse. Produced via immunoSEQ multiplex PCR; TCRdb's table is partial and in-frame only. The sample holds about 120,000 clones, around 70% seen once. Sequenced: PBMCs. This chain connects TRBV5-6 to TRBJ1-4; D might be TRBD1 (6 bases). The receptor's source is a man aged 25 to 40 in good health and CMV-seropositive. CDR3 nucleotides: TGTGCCAGCAGCTTGGTGGGGGCGCAACTCCATGAAAAACTGTTTTTT. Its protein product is CASSLVGAQLHEKLFF.